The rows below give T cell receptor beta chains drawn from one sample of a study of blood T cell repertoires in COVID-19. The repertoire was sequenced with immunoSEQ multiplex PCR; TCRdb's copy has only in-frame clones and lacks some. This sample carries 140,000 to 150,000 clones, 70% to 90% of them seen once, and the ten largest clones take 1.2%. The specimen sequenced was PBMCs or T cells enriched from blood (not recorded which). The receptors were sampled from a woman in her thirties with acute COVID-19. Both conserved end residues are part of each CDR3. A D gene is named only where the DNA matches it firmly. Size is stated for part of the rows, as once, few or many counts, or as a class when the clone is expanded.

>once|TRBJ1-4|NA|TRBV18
TGTGCCAGCTCCGCGGGGGCTACTAATGAAAAACTGTTTTTT
CASSAGATNEKLFF
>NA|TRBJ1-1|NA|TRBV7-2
TGTGCCAGCAGCTTAGGGGGCAGTCGAACTGAAGCTTTCTTT
CASSLGGSRTEAFF
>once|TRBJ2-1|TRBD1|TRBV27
TGTGCCAGCAGGTCCGGGACAGGGGTGTACAATGAGCAGTTCTTC
CASRSGTGVYNEQFF
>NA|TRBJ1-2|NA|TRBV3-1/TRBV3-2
TGTGCCAGCAGCCCGGCAGGGAATCGCGGCTATGGCTACACCTTC
CASSPAGNRGYGYTF
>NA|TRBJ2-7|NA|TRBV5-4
TGTGCCAGCACCCCTGGCCCAACAATTTCCTACGAGCAGTACTTC
CASTPGPTISYEQYF
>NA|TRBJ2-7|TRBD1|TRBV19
TGTGCCAGTAGTTCGAGACAGGGGGCTGACGAGCAGTACTTC
CASSSRQGADEQYF
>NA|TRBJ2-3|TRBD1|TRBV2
TGTGCCAGCGGGACAGGGGGTTTCACAGATACGCAGTATTTT
CASGTGGFTDTQYF
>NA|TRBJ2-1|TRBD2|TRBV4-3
TGCGCCAGCAGCCAAGATACTGGCACGGCACGGGGGGCCTACAATGAGCAGTTCTTC
CASSQDTGTARGAYNEQFF
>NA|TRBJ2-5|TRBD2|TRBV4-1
TGCGCCAGCAGCCAAGGGATGGGGAGGGGCCGGCAAGAGACCCAGTACTTC
CASSQGMGRGRQETQYF
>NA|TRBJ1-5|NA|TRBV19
TGTGCCAGTAGTATCCCCCAGGGCCATCAGCCCCAGCATTTT
CASSIPQGHQPQHF
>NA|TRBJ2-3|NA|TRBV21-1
TGTGCCAGCAGCGCCTCTACCCACCCGGGGCGGGAGTTTCCAGATACGCAGTATTTT
CASSASTHPGREFPDTQYF
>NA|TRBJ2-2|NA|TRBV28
TGTGCCAGCAGTCCCAGCGGGTTCACGAACACCGGGGAGCTGTTTTTT
CASSPSGFTNTGELFF
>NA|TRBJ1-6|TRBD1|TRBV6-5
TGTGCCAGCAGACAACAGGGGTTGAATTCACCCCTCCACTTT
CASRQQGLNSPLHF
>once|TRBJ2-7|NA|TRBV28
TGTGCCAGCCTCGCGGGCAGTTATGGCGAGCAGTACTTC
CASLAGSYGEQYF
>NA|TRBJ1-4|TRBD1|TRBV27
TGTGCCAGCAGAGGGACAGGGGTTGAAAAACTGTTTTTT
CASRGTGVEKLFF
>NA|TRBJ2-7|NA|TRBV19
TGTGCCAGTAGTATGGGGGGGGCTGGGTACTTC
CASSMGGAGYF
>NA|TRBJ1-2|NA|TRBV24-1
TGTGCCACCAGTGATACCACATCGGGGGTAATTGGCTACACCTTC
CATSDTTSGVIGYTF
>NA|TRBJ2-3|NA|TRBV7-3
TGTGCCAGCAGCCTGTGGGCTAGCGGCACAGATACGCAGTATTTT
CASSLWASGTDTQYF
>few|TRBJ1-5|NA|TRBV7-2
TGTGCCAGCAGCTTACAGGCAGGCTGGAATCAGCCCCAGCATTTT
CASSLQAGWNQPQHF
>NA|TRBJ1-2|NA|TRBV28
TGTGCCAGCAGGCCTACTCCGGGAGCCAATGGCTACACCTTC
CASRPTPGANGYTF
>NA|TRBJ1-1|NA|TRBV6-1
TGTGCCAGCAGTGAGTTTGGAGGGGCCGCGAACACTGAAGCTTTCTTT
CASSEFGGAANTEAFF
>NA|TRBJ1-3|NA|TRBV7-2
TGTGCCAGCAGCTTGCACAGTGGCGCCGGAAACACCATATATTTT
CASSLHSGAGNTIYF
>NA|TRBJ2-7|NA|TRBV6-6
TGTGCCAGCAACGCCGGAGCCTACGAGCAGTACTTC
CASNAGAYEQYF
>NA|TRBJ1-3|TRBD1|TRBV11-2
TGTGCCAGCAGTCGAGTACGGGACAGGGGAAACACCATATATTTT
CASSRVRDRGNTIYF
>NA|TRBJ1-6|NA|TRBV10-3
TGTGCCATCAGTGAAATGGGGAGCTCACCCCTCCACTTT
CAISEMGSSPLHF
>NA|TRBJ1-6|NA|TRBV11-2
TGTGCCAGCAGCCCCCAGGAGGGCGGAAATTCACCCCTCCACTTT
CASSPQEGGNSPLHF
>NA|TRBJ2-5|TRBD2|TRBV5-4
TGTGCCAGCAGCTTCCGACTAGCGGGAGAAGAGACCCAGTACTTC
CASSFRLAGEETQYF